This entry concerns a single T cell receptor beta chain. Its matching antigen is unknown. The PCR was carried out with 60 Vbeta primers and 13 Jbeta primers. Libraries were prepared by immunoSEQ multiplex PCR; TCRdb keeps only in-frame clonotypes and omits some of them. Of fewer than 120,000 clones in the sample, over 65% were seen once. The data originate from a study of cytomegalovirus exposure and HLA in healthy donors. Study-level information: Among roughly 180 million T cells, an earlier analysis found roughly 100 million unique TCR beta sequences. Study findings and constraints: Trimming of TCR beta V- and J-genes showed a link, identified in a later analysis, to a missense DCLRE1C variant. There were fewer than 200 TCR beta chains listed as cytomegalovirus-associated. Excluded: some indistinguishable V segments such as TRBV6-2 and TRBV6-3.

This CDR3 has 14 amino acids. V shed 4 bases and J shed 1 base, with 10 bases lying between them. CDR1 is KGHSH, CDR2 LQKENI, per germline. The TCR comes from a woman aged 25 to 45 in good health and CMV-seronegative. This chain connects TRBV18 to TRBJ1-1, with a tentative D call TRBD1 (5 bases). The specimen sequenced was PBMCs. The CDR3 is CASSLLDRNTEAFF. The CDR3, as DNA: TGTGCCAGCTCACTGCTTGACAGGAACACTGAAGCTTTCTTT.